A single T cell receptor beta chain is shown here with its context. Its antigen is not identified. 5'RACE with 10-nucleotide random UMIs produced the cDNA. From the 5' RACE reads, TCRdb called clonotypes with MiXCR, one entry per CDR3 protein. The sample yields tens of thousands of distinct CDR3 sequences, around 4.5% seen once. The record originates from a study of neurological immune-mediated disorders. General observations from the study: It was HTLV-1-associated myelopathy that showed the most TCR clonal expansion, while multiple sclerosis showed the least, falling below healthy controls.

This receptor was obtained from a man between 18 and 35 years old in good health. The sequencing input was PBMCs.

In DNA form, the CDR3 reads TGTGCCAGCAGCTTGGGCTACGTGAACACTGAAGCTTTCTTT. Protein product: CASSLGYVNTEAFF. This chain links TRBV5-6 with TRBJ1-1; D not certain. This CDR3 spans 14 amino acids. The V and J ends lost 0 bases and 0 bases respectively, with 6 bases between them. Germline V gene sequence: CDR1 SGHDT, CDR2 YYEEEE.